This entry describes one T cell receptor beta chain. Its antigen is still unknown. This entry belongs to a study of CD8 T cells in Susac syndrome. Random hexamers served to reverse transcribe about 0.45 to 1 ug RNA. TCRdb used MiXCR to reprocess the immunoSEQ multiplex PCR reads, holding one entry per CDR3 protein. The table has 200,000 to 250,000 distinct CDR3 sequences, about 95% seen once. TEMRA cells were enriched by FACS, while CD8+ and CD4+ T cells were obtained through a negative isolation that was performed magnetically. General observations from the study: TCR sequencing and HLA analysis covered a relatively small number of individuals.

Specimen: CD4+ T cells from PBMCs. The receptor was isolated from a human donor with multiple sclerosis.

CDR3 in amino acids: CSVGAEDAKNIQYF. In nucleotides, the CDR3 is TGCAGCGTTGGAGCGGAGGACGCCAAAAACATTCAGTACTTC. The chain is built from TRBV29-1 and TRBJ2-4, with D tentatively TRBD2 (5 bases). The CDR3 runs 14 residues. CDR1 and CDR2 (germline): SQVTM, ANQGSEA. Deletions cut 4 bases from V and 1 base from J, with 11 bases between.